This T cell receptor beta chain stems from a study of control samples from healthy donors and cancer patients. Germline CDR1 reads SGHVS; CDR2 reads FNYEAQ. The CDR3 is 15 residues long. V was shortened by 6 bases and J by 4 bases, with 16 bases between the two germline ends. A few counts support this clone. Here immunoSEQ multiplex PCR was the method, and the copy in TCRdb shows in-frame clones only, minus some. The table shows tens of thousands of clones, with approximately 89% occurring only once. Sequencing was carried out using PBMCs. V usage is TRBV7-6 and J usage is TRBJ1-5; no reliable D call. This TCR derives from a woman between 45 and 65 years old with head and neck cancer. CDR3 protein: CASSRLGSGNQPQHF. CDR3 bases: TGTGCCAGCAGTCGATTGGGATCTGGGAATCAGCCCCAGCATTTT.